This T cell receptor beta chain originates from a study of T cells expressing NK-cell markers. Study summary: TCR beta repertoires came from sorted CD3+CD56+NKG2C+, CD3+CD56+NKG2C- and CD3+CD56-NKG2C+ T cells.

TCRdb derives one entry per CDR3 protein from the 5' RACE reads, leaving out DNA. The table for this sample gives about 260,000 distinct CDR3 sequences. Per germline, CDR1 MNHNY and CDR2 SVGAGI (reference sequence). The CDR3 is 13 amino acids. The sample taken for sequencing was blood T cells: a sorted CD56 or NKG2C T cell subset, CD4+ or CD8+ T cells, or bulk PBMC T cells (not recorded which). The sequence was collected from a man aged 18 to 29 in good health. The gene calls are TRBV6-6 and TRBJ2-5; there is no DNA to check the TCRdb D call of TRBD1. This CDR3 is CASLRDRKETQYF.